Below are 31 T cell receptor beta chains sequenced from a single sample in a study of blood T cell repertoires in COVID-19. Data came from immunoSEQ multiplex PCR; TCRdb stores just in-frame clones and leaves some out. The repertoire includes under 200,000 clones, approximately 79% of them detected once, and around 16% sits in the top ten. The sample consisted of peripheral blood. The receptors shown here come from a man aged 60-69 years with active or convalescent COVID-19.

This chain connects TRBV5-4 to TRBJ2-5; the match to TRBD2 covers 8 bases. Germline CDR1 reads SGHNT; CDR2 reads YYREEE (reference sequence). The ends lost 0 bases at V and 5 bases at J; junction bases unmatched: 3. The CDR3 is 14 amino acids. In DNA form, the CDR3 reads TGTGCCAGCAGCTTGGCGAGCGGGGGCGAGACCCAGTACTTC. Protein product: CASSLASGGETQYF.

The rearrangement joins TRBV4-2 to TRBJ1-3, with D perhaps matching TRBD1 (6 bases). The germline V and J ends were trimmed by 4 bases and 0 bases, with 10 bases remaining between them. Germline values: CDR1 LGHNA, CDR2 YNFKEQ. The CDR3 sequence is 15 residues long. The CDR3 bases are TGTGCCAGCAGCCCGGGACATCGCTCTGGAAACACCATATATTTT. Its protein product is CASSPGHRSGNTIYF.

This clone was counted a few times. This chain uses TRBV7-8 with TRBJ2-7; 8 bases line up with TRBD2. V gave up 5 bases and J gave up 1 base; unmatched junction bases: 7. Looked up from germline, CDR1 is SGHVS and CDR2 is FQNEAQ. The CDR3 loop spans 15 amino acids. CDR3 nucleotides: TGTGCCAGCAGCCCGAGGGGGACTAGATCCTACGAGCAGTACTTC. It codes for CASSPRGTRSYEQYF.

This rearrangement joins TRBV6-5 to TRBJ2-5; D possibly corresponds to TRBD2 (5 bases). The V gene lost 6 bases and the J gene lost 5 bases, with 13 bases spanning the gap. Germline loops: CDR1 MNHEY, CDR2 SVGAGI. This CDR3 region has 13 residues. CDR3 in amino acids: CASSWTGRETQYF. CDR3 DNA sequence: TGTGCCAGCAGCTGGACGGGAAGGGAGACCCAGTACTTC.

J is TRBJ2-1 and V is TRBV14; D gene uncertain. V lost 1 base and J 8 bases, leaving 18 bases between the germline ends. The CDR3 extends over 16 amino acids. In germline, CDR1 is SGHDN, CDR2 FVKESK. The CDR3 reads CASSQARFSPSDEQFF. The CDR3, as DNA: TGTGCCAGCAGCCAAGCTCGTTTCTCTCCCTCCGATGAGCAGTTCTTC.

The CDR3 region is CSARHGGEKLFF. CDR3 coding DNA: TGCAGCGCGCGACACGGAGGAGAAAAACTGTTTTTT. V usage is TRBV29-1 and J usage is TRBJ1-4; D is undetermined. V lost 7 bases and J 8 bases, leaving 14 bases between the germline ends. Germline V gene data show CDR1 as SQVTM and CDR2 as ANQGSEA. This CDR3 is built from 12 residues.

The chain links TRBV15 to TRBJ2-2; 7 bases line up with TRBD1. In germline, CDR1 is LNHNV, CDR2 YYDKDF (reference sequence). The CDR3 consists of 14 residues. Trimming took 6 bases from V and 0 from J; bases not matched to a gene: 1. This CDR3 reads CATSGTANTGELFF. CDR3 nucleotide sequence: TGTGCCACCAGTGGGACAGCGAACACCGGGGAGCTGTTTTTT.

The chain carries TRBV7-3 and TRBJ1-2; 7 nucleotides align to TRBD1. V trimming: 1 base; J trimming: 8 bases; junction bases outside the gene matches: 7. This CDR3 contains 14 residues. The germline V gene has CDR1 SGHTA and CDR2 FQGTGA. This chain's CDR3 is CASSLNPGQTGYTF. For the CDR3, the DNA is TGTGCCAGCAGCTTAAATCCGGGACAGACCGGCTACACCTTC.

The chain links TRBV19 to TRBJ2-6, with no clear D. Germline-derived CDR1 and CDR2 are LNHDA and SQIVND (reference sequence). The CDR3 sequence is 18 residues long. V lost 3 bases and J 1 base, leaving 16 bases between the germline ends. Here the CDR3 reads CASSIDVARVSGANVLTF. CDR3 bases: TGTGCCAGTAGTATCGACGTAGCTCGGGTTTCTGGGGCCAACGTCCTGACTTTC. The entire variable domain, with the rest obtained from reference TRBV19 and TRBJ2-6, is as follows: DGGITQSPKYLFRKEGQNVTLSCEQNLNHDAMYWYRQDPGQGLRLIYYSQIVNDFQKGDIAEGYSVSREKKESFPLTVTSAQKNPTAFYLCASSIDVARVSGANVLTFGAGSRLTVL.

This clone has more than one count but fewer than ten. The rearrangement links TRBV12-3 or TRBV12-4 to TRBJ1-1, with D possibly being TRBD1 (5 bases). V was cut by 10 bases and J by 3 bases, with 15 bases left in between. CDR3 size: 13 residues. DNA of the CDR3: TGTGCCAACTGGGGCCTGGGGTACACTGAAGCTTTCTTT. It encodes CANWGLGYTEAFF.

The chain links TRBV5-6 to TRBJ2-5; TRBD1 agrees at 10 bases. J lost 5 bases, V lost 4 bases, and 5 bases had no gene match. This CDR3 spans 14 amino acids. In germline, CDR1 is SGHDT, CDR2 YYEEEE. The CDR3 bases are TGTGCCAGCAGCCCCGACAGGGGGCGGGAGACCCAGTACTTC. This codes for CASSPDRGRETQYF.

The chain employs TRBV7-9 and TRBJ2-4, with TRBD1 identical over 9 bases. The CDR3 length is 17 residues. The germline V gene has CDR1 SEHNR and CDR2 FQNEAQ (reference sequence). Trimming cost V 5 bases and J 0 bases; bases outside gene matches: 8. The CDR3 DNA follows: TGTGCCAGCAGCCCGGGACAGGGCGGACTAGCCAAAAACATTCAGTACTTC. Translating gives CASSPGQGGLAKNIQYF. Using reference TRBV7-9 and TRBJ2-4 for the parts outside the CDR3, the full variable domain is DTGVSQNPRHKITKRGQNVTFRCDPISEHNRLYWYRQTLGQGPEFLTYFQNEAQLEKSRLLSDRFSAERPKGSFSTLEIQRTEQGDSAMYLCASSPGQGGLAKNIQYFGAGTRLSVL.

The J gene is TRBJ2-7, the V gene TRBV11-3; D possibly corresponds to TRBD1 (5 bases). V was cut by 5 bases and J by 2 bases, with 13 bases left in between. There are 14 residues in the CDR3. The germline gives CDR1 SGHNT, CDR2 YENEEA. For the CDR3, the DNA is TGTGCCAGCAGCCCTCAGCAGGGTGCCTACGAGCAGTACTTC. Translated: CASSPQQGAYEQYF.

The chain employs TRBV24-1 and TRBJ2-1, with 12 bases lining up with TRBD2. The CDR3 length is 16 residues. Trimming removed 2 bases from V and 4 bases from J; junction bases left unmatched: 2. CDR1 and CDR2 (germline): KGHDR, SFDVKD. The chain's CDR3 is CATSDYTSGRYNEQFF. The CDR3 DNA sequence: TGTGCCACCAGTGATTACACTAGCGGGAGGTACAATGAGCAGTTCTTC.

This rearrangement joins TRBV19 to TRBJ1-1, with D possibly being TRBD1 (5 bases). CDR3 length: 13 amino acids. Per germline, CDR1 LNHDA and CDR2 SQIVND (reference sequence). The germline V and J ends were trimmed by 3 bases and 6 bases, with 11 bases remaining between them. The CDR3 DNA is TGTGCCAGTAGTATCCCCGGGGGACCTGAAGCTTTCTTT. Protein product: CASSIPGGPEAFF.

The gene calls are TRBV6-4 and TRBJ1-6, with D hard to call. V dropped 6 bases and J dropped 7 bases, with 10 bases sitting between them. The CDR3 contains 13 residues. Germline values: CDR1 MRHNA, CDR2 SNTAGT. This CDR3 is CASSLEENSPLHF. The CDR3 region has the DNA TGTGCCAGCAGCCTCGAGGAGAATTCACCCCTCCACTTT.

The gene calls are TRBV9 and TRBJ2-7; D might be TRBD2 (7 bases). The CDR3 loop spans 13 amino acids. Trimming removed 4 bases from V and 5 bases from J, with 13 bases in between. CDR1 SGDLS and CDR2 YYNGEE come from the germline V gene. The CDR3: CASSRAGGHEQYF. The DNA of the CDR3 is TGTGCCAGCAGCCGGGCCGGGGGGCACGAGCAGTACTTC.

The chain combines TRBV30 with TRBJ2-5, with D perhaps TRBD2 (6 bases). V lost 0 bases and J 4 bases, leaving 15 bases between the germline ends. Germline V gene data show CDR1 as GTSNPN and CDR2 as SVGIG (reference sequence). The CDR3 totals 15 residues. As DNA, the CDR3 is TGTGCCTGGAGTGTACCATCTGGGGGAGGAGAGACCCAGTACTTC. Translating gives CAWSVPSGGGETQYF.

CDR3 sequence (DNA): TGCGCCAGCAGCCAAGAGTTGGTTCGGAATGAGCAGTTCTTC. The encoded protein is CASSQELVRNEQFF. The chain has TRBV4-3 and TRBJ2-1; no clear D. The V gene lost 0 bases and the J gene lost 7 bases, with 10 bases spanning the gap. This CDR3 region has 14 residues. The germline CDR1 and CDR2 sequences are LGHNA and YSLEER.

CDR3 nucleotide sequence: TGTGCCAGCAGCTTGGGCAGGAAGGCAGGTCGCTATGGCTACACCTTC. The encoded protein is CASSLGRKAGRYGYTF. The genes are TRBV7-2 and TRBJ1-2; D remains ambiguous. The germline V gene has CDR1 SGHTA and CDR2 FQGNSA. With 3 bases removed from V and 4 bases from J, the gap between germline ends came to 18 bases. The CDR3 is made up of 16 amino acids.

The chain employs TRBV2 and TRBJ1-5, with 9 bases matching TRBD1. Germline-derived CDR1 and CDR2 are SNHLY and FYNNEI. The J segment lost 5 bases and the V segment lost 5 bases, leaving 4 bases of the junction unmatched. The CDR3 consists of 14 residues. Here the CDR3 reads CASSTDRGYQPQHF. The CDR3 DNA reads TGTGCCAGCAGTACGGACAGGGGATATCAGCCCCAGCATTTT.

The gene calls are TRBV27 and TRBJ1-2, with TRBD1 identical over 9 bases. J lost 11 bases, V lost 3 bases, and 10 bases had no gene match. This CDR3 region has 14 residues. From germline, CDR1 is MNHEY and CDR2 SMNVEV (reference sequence). The DNA for the CDR3 is TGTGCCAGCAGTTTTTCCGGGACAGGGAACAGGTACACCTTC. This sequence encodes CASSFSGTGNRYTF.

The V gene is TRBV18, the J gene TRBJ2-1, with 8 bases matching TRBD1. CDR3 length: 15 amino acids. Germline V lookup: CDR1 KGHSH, CDR2 LQKENI. J lost 3 bases, V lost 3 bases, and 4 bases had no gene match. The CDR3 here is CASSPSGGGYNEQFF. For the CDR3, the DNA is TGTGCCAGCTCACCCTCAGGGGGCGGCTACAATGAGCAGTTCTTC.

This chain links TRBV19 with TRBJ2-1, with TRBD2 matching over 13 bases. The CDR3 runs to 17 residues. Trimming removed 9 bases from V and 9 bases from J; junction bases left unmatched: 17. Germline V gives CDR1 LNHDA, CDR2 SQIVND (reference sequence). This chain's CDR3 is CASLGGSGLAGAGEQFF. CDR3 nucleotides: TGTGCCAGCCTAGGGGGGTCCGGACTAGCGGGAGCTGGTGAGCAGTTCTTC.

J is TRBJ1-3 and V is TRBV7-2; unclear D gene. The germline V gene has CDR1 SGHTA and CDR2 FQGNSA. Trimming took off 3 bases at V and 0 bases at J, with 6 bases between the two ends. The CDR3 covers 14 residues. The CDR3 DNA reads as TGTGCCAGCAGCTTGACGGGCTCTGGAAACACCATATATTTT. It is translated as CASSLTGSGNTIYF. The full variable domain, with the rest looked up from reference TRBV7-2 and TRBJ1-3, is GAGVSQSPSNKVTEKGKDVELRCDPISGHTALYWYRQSLGQGLEFLIYFQGNSAPDKSGLPSDRFSAERTGGSVSTLTIQRTQQEDSAVYLCASSLTGSGNTIYFGEGSWLTVV.

V gene TRBV2 combines with J gene TRBJ2-7; 11 nucleotides line up with TRBD2. With V trimmed by 6 bases and J by 7 bases, 11 bases remained unmatched. Germline loops: CDR1 SNHLY, CDR2 FYNNEI. CDR3 length: 15 residues. The CDR3 sequence: CASSSGTSGFGEQYF. CDR3 bases: TGTGCCAGCAGCTCTGGGACTAGCGGTTTCGGGGAGCAGTACTTC.

V usage is TRBV15 and J usage is TRBJ1-4; D might be TRBD1 (5 bases). The germline V gene has CDR1 LNHNV and CDR2 YYDKDF (reference sequence). Trimming removed 0 bases from V and 4 bases from J, with 9 bases in between. The CDR3 is made up of 15 amino acids. CDR3 residues: CATSRETVLNEKLFF. The CDR3 DNA reads as TGTGCCACCAGCAGAGAGACAGTTCTTAATGAAAAACTGTTTTTT.

V is TRBV30 and J is TRBJ2-7, with D possibly TRBD2 on 5 matching bases. CDR1 and CDR2 (germline): GTSNPN, SVGIG (reference sequence). The V gene lost 4 bases and the J gene lost 3 bases, with 10 bases spanning the gap. This CDR3 is 12 amino acids long. CDR3 coding DNA: TGTGCCTGGAATGGAGGTTTCTACGAGCAGTACTTC. It encodes CAWNGGFYEQYF.

The chain is built from TRBV18 and TRBJ1-5; unclear D gene. V gave up 6 bases and J gave up 1 base, with 16 bases separating them. The CDR3 covers 16 residues. The germline CDR1 and CDR2 sequences are KGHSH and LQKENI. The CDR3 loop reads CASSPLMAASNQPQHF. As DNA, the CDR3 is TGTGCCAGCTCCCCCCTCATGGCAGCGAGCAATCAGCCCCAGCATTTT.

The CDR3 nucleotides are TGTGCCACCAGCAGAGGGCATACCTACGAGCAGTACTTC. This sequence encodes CATSRGHTYEQYF. This rearrangement joins TRBV15 to TRBJ2-7; D not resolved. The germline V gene encodes CDR1 LNHNV and CDR2 YYDKDF (reference sequence). The CDR3 has 13 amino acids. V was trimmed by 1 base and J by 2 bases, leaving 6 bases between them. Complete variable domain (other parts from reference TRBV15 and TRBJ2-7): DAMVIQNPRYQVTQFGKPVTLSCSQTLNHNVMYWYQQKSSQAPKLLFHYYDKDFNNEADTPDNFQSRRPNTSFCFLDIRSPGLGDTAMYLCATSRGHTYEQYFGPGTRLTVT.

V usage is TRBV7-2 and J usage is TRBJ2-7; TRBD2 agrees at 8 bases. Germline lookup yields CDR1 SGHTA and CDR2 FQGNSA. This CDR3 region has 16 residues. V trimming: 1 base; J trimming: 0 bases; junction bases outside the gene matches: 5. This CDR3 is CASSLVLAGSSYEQYF. CDR3 coding DNA: TGTGCCAGCAGCTTAGTATTAGCGGGAAGCTCCTACGAGCAGTACTTC. Filled out from reference TRBV7-2 and TRBJ2-7, the complete variable domain reads GAGVSQSPSNKVTEKGKDVELRCDPISGHTALYWYRQSLGQGLEFLIYFQGNSAPDKSGLPSDRFSAERTGGSVSTLTIQRTQQEDSAVYLCASSLVLAGSSYEQYFGPGTRLTVT.